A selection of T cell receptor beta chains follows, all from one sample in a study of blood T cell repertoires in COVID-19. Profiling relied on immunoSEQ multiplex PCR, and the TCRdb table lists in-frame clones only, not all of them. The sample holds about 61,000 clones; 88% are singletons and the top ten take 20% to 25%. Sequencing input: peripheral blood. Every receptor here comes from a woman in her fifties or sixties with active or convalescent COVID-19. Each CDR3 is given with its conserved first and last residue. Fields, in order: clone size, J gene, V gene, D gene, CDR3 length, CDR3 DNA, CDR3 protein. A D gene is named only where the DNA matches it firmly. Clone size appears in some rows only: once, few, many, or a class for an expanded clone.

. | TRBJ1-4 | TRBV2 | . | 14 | TGTGCCAGCAGTGATCCCGGAGGAGGGGAAAAACTGTTTTTT | CASSDPGGGEKLFF
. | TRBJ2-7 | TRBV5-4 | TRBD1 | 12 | TGTGCCAGCAGCTTCGGGACAGTCGAGCAGTACTTC | CASSFGTVEQYF
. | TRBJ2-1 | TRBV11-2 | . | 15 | TGTGCCAGCAGCTTAGAGTCGGGTTTAAACAATGAGCAGTTCTTC | CASSLESGLNNEQFF
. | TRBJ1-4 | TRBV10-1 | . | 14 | TGCGCCAGGAGACAGACCTCTCCGGGAGGAAAACTGTTTTTT | CARRQTSPGGKLFF
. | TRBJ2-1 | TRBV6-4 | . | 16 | TGTGCCAGCAGTGTCACGCCCGGCGGCTTATACAATGAGCAGTTCTTC | CASSVTPGGLYNEQFF
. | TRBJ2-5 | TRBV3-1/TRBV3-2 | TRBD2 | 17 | TGTGCCAGCAGCCAAGGGACTAGCGGGCGACCACAAGAGACCCAGTACTTC | CASSQGTSGRPQETQYF
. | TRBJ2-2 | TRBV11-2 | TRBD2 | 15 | TGTGCCAGCAGCTTCCTGGGAGGGCACACCGGGGAGCTGTTTTTT | CASSFLGGHTGELFF
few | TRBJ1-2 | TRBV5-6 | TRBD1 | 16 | TGTGCCAGCAGCTTGGGGATTTCCGGGACAGGGTTAGGCTACACCTTC | CASSLGISGTGLGYTF
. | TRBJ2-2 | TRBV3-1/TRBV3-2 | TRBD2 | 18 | TGTGCCAGCAGCCAAGCTTCAGGACTAGCGGGAAACACCGGGGAGCTGTTTTTT | CASSQASGLAGNTGELFF
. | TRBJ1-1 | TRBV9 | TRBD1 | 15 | TGTGCCAGCAGCGCGACAGGGGCTGTAGACACTGAAGCTTTCTTT | CASSATGAVDTEAFF
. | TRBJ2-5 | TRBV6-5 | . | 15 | TGTGCCAGCAGTCATCGGGGATACGGCCAAGAGACCCAGTACTTC | CASSHRGYGQETQYF
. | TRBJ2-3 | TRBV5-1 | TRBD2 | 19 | TGCGCCAGCAGCTGGCCGGTTGGCGGGACTAGCGGGAGACCAGATACGCAGTATTTT | CASSWPVGGTSGRPDTQYF
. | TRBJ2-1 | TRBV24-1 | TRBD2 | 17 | TGTGCCACCAGTGATTCGGGGACTAGCGGGCCCTACAATGAGCAGTTCTTC | CATSDSGTSGPYNEQFF
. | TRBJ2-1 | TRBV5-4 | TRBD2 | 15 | TGTGCCAGCAGCTTCAGTCTAGCGGGAAGCAATGAGCAGTTCTTC | CASSFSLAGSNEQFF
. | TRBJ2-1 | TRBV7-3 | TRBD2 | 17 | TGTGCCAGCAGCTCCCCTCATGGGACTAGCGGGAGGGGTGAGCAGTTCTTC | CASSSPHGTSGRGEQFF
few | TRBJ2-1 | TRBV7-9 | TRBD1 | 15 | TGTGCCAGCAGCTCCCTCGGACAGGACTACAATGAGCAGTTCTTC | CASSSLGQDYNEQFF
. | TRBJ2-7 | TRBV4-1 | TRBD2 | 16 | TGCGCCAGCAGCCCCCACACTAGCGGGAGATTCTACGAGCAGTACTTC | CASSPHTSGRFYEQYF
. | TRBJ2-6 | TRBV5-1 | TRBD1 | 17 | TGCGCCAGCACCGATGGGACAGGGCTTTCTGGGGCCAACGTCCTGACTTTC | CASTDGTGLSGANVLTF
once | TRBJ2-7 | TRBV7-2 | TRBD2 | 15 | TGTGCCAGCAGCCTTACTAGCGGGAGTACCTACGAGCAGTACTTC | CASSLTSGSTYEQYF
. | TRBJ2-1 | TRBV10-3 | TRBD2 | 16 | TGTGCCATCAGTGAGTGGGGACTAGCGGGCGACAATGAGCAGTTCTTC | CAISEWGLAGDNEQFF
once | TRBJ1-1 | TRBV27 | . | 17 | TGTGCCAGCACCTCCCTACCTTGGGGGGAAAAGAACACTGAAGCTTTCTTT | CASTSLPWGEKNTEAFF
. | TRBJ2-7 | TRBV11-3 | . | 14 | TGTGCCAGCAGCTTAGGCCACATCGGGTACGAGCAGTACTTC | CASSLGHIGYEQYF
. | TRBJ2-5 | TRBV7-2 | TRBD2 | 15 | TGTGCCAGCAGCTTTAATAGCGGGAACCAAGAGACCCAGTACTTC | CASSFNSGNQETQYF
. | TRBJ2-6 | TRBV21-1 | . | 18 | TGTGCCAGCAGCATGGAGGGGAACCATATTTCTGGGGCCAACGTCCTGACTTTC | CASSMEGNHISGANVLTF
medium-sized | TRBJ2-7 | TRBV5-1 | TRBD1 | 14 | TGCGCCAGCAGCGGGGAGACAGGGTCCCACGAGCAGTACTTC | CASSGETGSHEQYF